A selection of T cell receptor beta chains follows, all from one sample in a study of T cells in Graves' hyperthyroidism and ophthalmopathy. MiXCR, applied by TCRdb to the multiplex PCR reads, yields one record per CDR3 protein. The sample has a few hundred thousand distinct CDR3 sequences, less than 20% seen once; the top ten hold 25% to 35%. The sample taken for sequencing was blood. These receptors were collected from a young woman with Graves' hyperthyroidism that later progressed to Graves' ophthalmopathy. Both conserved end residues are part of each CDR3.

j_call: TRBJ1-5
v_call: TRBV28
cdr3_aa: CASSPGTPTQPQHF

j_call: TRBJ1-1
v_call: TRBV2
cdr3_aa: CASKGTPSPKRTEAFF

j_call: TRBJ2-6
v_call: TRBV30
cdr3_aa: CAWNVAGRPSGANVLTF

j_call: TRBJ2-1
v_call: TRBV20-1
cdr3_aa: CSARVPLASYNEQFF

j_call: TRBJ2-2
v_call: TRBV12-3/TRBV12-4
cdr3_aa: CASSFAGSGTGELFF

j_call: TRBJ1-4
v_call: TRBV27
cdr3_aa: CASSKGEKLFF

j_call: TRBJ2-5
v_call: TRBV14
cdr3_aa: CASSHHGASEIIETQYF

j_call: TRBJ2-2
v_call: TRBV24-1
cdr3_aa: CAASGRGTGMSGELFF

j_call: TRBJ1-1
v_call: TRBV5-4
cdr3_aa: CASSRDRSPLNTEAFF

j_call: TRBJ2-1
v_call: TRBV20-1
cdr3_aa: CSATTSTYNEQFF

j_call: TRBJ2-7
v_call: TRBV15
cdr3_aa: CATSAMGGQGYEQYF

j_call: TRBJ1-2
v_call: TRBV6-1
cdr3_aa: CASRRGTIGGYTF

j_call: TRBJ2-7
v_call: TRBV20-1
cdr3_aa: CSARPGGTGEYEQYF

j_call: TRBJ2-5
v_call: TRBV5-1
cdr3_aa: CASSLGAEETQYF

j_call: TRBJ2-1
v_call: TRBV5-4
cdr3_aa: CASMGSSGRSRNEQFF

j_call: TRBJ2-3
v_call: TRBV5-6
cdr3_aa: CASSIRDHNTDTQYF

j_call: TRBJ2-1
v_call: TRBV2
cdr3_aa: CASISSNEQFF

j_call: TRBJ2-1
v_call: TRBV12-3/TRBV12-4
cdr3_aa: CASSPTSGNEQFF

j_call: TRBJ2-2
v_call: TRBV24-1
cdr3_aa: CATSDEGHQDTGELFF

j_call: TRBJ2-6
v_call: TRBV7-2
cdr3_aa: CAGSLVNRPSGANVLTF

j_call: TRBJ2-2
v_call: TRBV25-1
cdr3_aa: CASSATGGNTGELFF

j_call: TRBJ2-3
v_call: TRBV18
cdr3_aa: CASSSLTTSGHTDTQYF

j_call: TRBJ1-1
v_call: TRBV6-1
cdr3_aa: CASSAEQGVTEAFF

j_call: TRBJ2-1
v_call: TRBV6-2/TRBV6-3
cdr3_aa: CASSKLVRQDEQFF

j_call: TRBJ2-3
v_call: TRBV18
cdr3_aa: CASSPSPRAVGTDTQYF

j_call: TRBJ1-5
v_call: TRBV27
cdr3_aa: CASRSGGLTHF

j_call: TRBJ2-5
v_call: TRBV6-2/TRBV6-3
cdr3_aa: CASSLRTGGGETQYF

j_call: TRBJ1-2
v_call: TRBV6-1
cdr3_aa: CASSPTGVGYTF

j_call: TRBJ2-7
v_call: TRBV5-1
cdr3_aa: CASSVTSGEAYEQYF

j_call: TRBJ2-4
v_call: TRBV28
cdr3_aa: CASSFRGRAAKNIQYF

j_call: TRBJ2-3
v_call: TRBV2
cdr3_aa: CASRSGPTRSTDTQYF

j_call: TRBJ1-5
v_call: TRBV28
cdr3_aa: CASGTGGPQHF

j_call: TRBJ2-3
v_call: TRBV6-5
cdr3_aa: CASSYSSSGRTDTQYF

j_call: TRBJ2-7
v_call: TRBV28
cdr3_aa: CASSLGYAGDRGVSYEQYF

j_call: TRBJ2-2
v_call: TRBV28
cdr3_aa: CASSFFSAGGTGELFF

j_call: TRBJ1-1
v_call: TRBV4-1
cdr3_aa: CASSHRGGPTEAFF

j_call: TRBJ2-3
v_call: TRBV20-1
cdr3_aa: CSAQQGLAGVRDTQYF

j_call: TRBJ2-7
v_call: TRBV7-9
cdr3_aa: CASSIYREGPYEQYF

j_call: TRBJ2-1
v_call: TRBV12-3/TRBV12-4
cdr3_aa: CASRWDSSYNEQFF

j_call: TRBJ2-1
v_call: TRBV9
cdr3_aa: CASSVALASSNEQFF

j_call: TRBJ2-1
v_call: TRBV3-1
cdr3_aa: CASRPTPTGVEQFF

j_call: TRBJ2-1
v_call: TRBV28
cdr3_aa: CASRTQFYNEQFF

j_call: TRBJ2-5
v_call: TRBV11-2
cdr3_aa: CASSLRGREGRETQYF

j_call: TRBJ1-4
v_call: TRBV12-3/TRBV12-4
cdr3_aa: CASSLSDGGNEKLFF

j_call: TRBJ1-1
v_call: TRBV5-1
cdr3_aa: CASSLRELFRVGMNTEAFF

j_call: TRBJ2-1
v_call: TRBV6-2/TRBV6-3
cdr3_aa: CASSSGPSSYNEQFF

j_call: TRBJ1-2
v_call: TRBV3-1
cdr3_aa: CASSQPQGTHGYTF

j_call: TRBJ1-1
v_call: TRBV30
cdr3_aa: CAWSIQKNTEAFF